This record concerns one TCR beta chain sequence. The sample originates from a study of TIL therapy for anti-PD-1-resistant metastatic lung cancer. In the study overall: Median patient age was about 50, ranging about 38-80 years. Most patients had lung adenocarcinoma; a handful of tumors were EGFR-mutant, two ALK-rearranged; half smoked currently or formerly.

The immunoSEQ assay was v3. The protocol was immunoSEQ multiplex PCR, while the TCRdb copy is restricted to in-frame clones and leaves out a portion. The data hold 55,000 to 65,000 clones, with around 68% observed a single time. Documented time point: pre-treatment sample, taken before nivolumab and TIL therapy. Patients were adults with stage 4 NSCLC. Per the germline V gene, CDR1 is SGHRS and CDR2 is YFSETQ. Trimming removed 0 bases at V and 5 bases at J, with 14 bases between. The CDR3 totals 16 residues. The sequencing here drew on blood, taken at baseline. The rearrangement uses TRBV5-1 and TRBJ2-2; a weak D match, TRBD1 (6 bases). The clonotype was recovered from a person aged 25 to 80 with non-small cell lung cancer. The CDR3 sequence is CASSLATGLGTGELFF. The CDR3 region has the DNA TGCGCCAGCAGCTTGGCCACAGGGCTAGGGACCGGGGAGCTGTTTTTT.